This T cell receptor (beta chain) emerged from a study of T cell responses to AZD1222 COVID-19 vaccine (dated by TCRdb to 2020 to 2023). Concerning the study at large: Because spike-specific TCR depth and breadth did not differ between the two schedules, AZD1222 recipients who got a second dose at roughly 4 weeks were pooled with those who got a second dose at roughly 12 weeks. Trial participants were enrolled into age subgroups of 18-55, 56-69 and 70-plus years, which contained about 150, 28 and 57 TCR-sequenced participants, respectively. TCR sequencing covered 233 trial participants: some 210 given two doses of AZD1222 and 26 given two doses of MenACWY control vaccine.

The CDR3 regions of human TCRbeta chains were analyzed by immunosequencing. Per the authors' processing: TCRs in the repertoires were matched against a reference library of SARS-CoV-2-specific TCRs that had been generated with the MIRA antigen-specificity platform. Breadth was defined as the fraction of unique TCRs that were SARS-CoV-2-associated, and depth was defined as the fraction of total T cells that were SARS-CoV-2-associated. Using the MIRA data, every spike-specific TCR was mapped to the spike region that the TCR reacted to and assigned to either a CD4 or a CD8 class. Log10-transformed breadth and depth values were compared by one-way ANOVA with Sidak's multiple comparisons tests. The table was pulled from immuneACCESS by TCRdb, which kept in-frame rearrangements only. Such tables lose some clones; where checked, under half of the loss comes from unresolved V genes, and the rest has no known cause. V, J and clone size were drawn from that table, and D and trimming were deduced from the DNA. The sample table contains 60,000 to 65,000 clones; only one count was recorded for over 80% of them. The ten largest clones take up around 7.5% of the sample.

Overall study outcomes, separate from this receptor: In the small 56-69-year group, the increase in depth fell short of significance, most likely because of low power. CD4 TCRs associated with the vaccine covered the entire spike protein, and the dominant responses were in regions 160-218 and 743-854. Participants were mostly white British and included more females than males, and it was suggested by the authors that clonal diversity may have been underestimated. Because no day 14 peak-response samples were available, the repertoires could be characterized only after the peak T cell response. Only a handful of AZD1222 recipients were SARS-CoV-2 seropositive at baseline, limiting conclusions about previously exposed vaccinees. Reportedly, almost half of the unique spike-specific TCRs recognized epitopes lying outside the regions that are mutated in the B.1.351 and B.1.1.7 variants. A significant rise in spike-specific TCR breadth and depth was observed after two AZD1222 doses relative to day 0 and relative to MenACWY recipients.

V is pared back by 3 bases and J by 9 bases, with 23 bases lying between the germline termini. The CDR3 sequence holds 16 residues, the cysteine and phenylalanine included. Only the CDR3 DNA is retained, 48 bases long and in frame from the first base. CDR1 ENHRY and CDR2 SYGVKD are derived from the germline V gene. The sample's time point, from its label and the paper: baseline before first vaccination. Samples from vaccinated people were obtained from the UK trials COV001 and COV002, which included a single-blind randomized controlled phase 2/3 trial of AZD1222 (ChAdOx1 nCoV-19) in healthy adults. For TCRbeta chain sequencing, PBMC samples were collected from trial participants at day 0 and at day 28 after the second dose. A note on this clone: No antigen is known for it. One base away there is no much larger clone; base qualities are not given.

This receptor was identified in an adult in good health. The sequence links TRBV10-3 to TRBJ2-5, and perhaps TRBD2 as D gene, on 7 matching bases. The sample in question was peripheral blood, obtained on day 0 of AZD1222 vaccination. CDR3 region: CAISDSGGPVDLAQYF. At the DNA level, the sequence is TGTGCCATCAGTGACTCCGGGGGGCCCGTTGATTTGGCCCAGTACTTC.